Listed below are T cell receptor beta chains from one sample, sequenced in a study of response to subunit inactivated influenza vaccine. TCRdb processed the RT-PCR reads anew with MiXCR; each CDR3 protein has one entry. The table includes over 150,000 distinct CDR3 sequences, about 10% detected once. This material consisted of CD8+ T cells sorted from PBMCs, taken less than 30 months after vaccination. The source is a man aged 50-75 years who received an inactivated influenza vaccine. Each CDR3 is given with its conserved first and last residue. A D gene is named only where the DNA matches it firmly. Part of the rows lack a size; the others show once, few, many or a class for expanded clones.

j_call d_call clone_size v_call cdr3_nt cdr3_aa
TRBJ2-7 . . TRBV7-9 TGTGCCAGCAGCTTACGGGGGGCCTCCTACGAGCAGTACTTC CASSLRGASYEQYF
TRBJ2-5 . many TRBV28 TGTGCCAGCAGGGCAGGGGTACTGGGAGAGACCCAGTACTTC CASRAGVLGETQYF
TRBJ2-3 . . TRBV12-3/TRBV12-4 TGTGCCAGCAGCTCCCCGGAGGGGCAGTTCACAGATACGCAGTATTTT CASSSPEGQFTDTQYF
TRBJ1-1 . many TRBV28 TGTGCCAGCATTCTAACAGGGAGAATCGGAGACACTGAAGCTTTCTTT CASILTGRIGDTEAFF
TRBJ1-1 . many TRBV7-2 TGTGCCAGCAGCTTAGACCTCTTGAGCACTGAAGCTTTCTTT CASSLDLLSTEAFF
TRBJ2-1 . many TRBV27 TGTGCCAGCAGTCCCAGGCGTAGCTCCTACAATGAGCAGTTCTTC CASSPRRSSYNEQFF
TRBJ2-1 . many TRBV28 TGTGCCAGCAGTTATACAGGGCATTCCTACAATGAGCAGTTCTTC CASSYTGHSYNEQFF
TRBJ1-1 . . TRBV19 TGTGCCAGTAGTGCCGGCCTTGGCTCTGAAGCTTTCTTT CASSAGLGSEAFF
TRBJ2-3 . many TRBV20-1 TGCAGTTCGAACCGGGACGCAGGCACAGATACGCAGTATTTT CSSNRDAGTDTQYF
TRBJ1-2 TRBD1 few TRBV12-3/TRBV12-4 TGTGCCAGCAGTTTAGTTGGAGGGGCAGGGGGAAGCCGGTATGGCTACACCTTC CASSLVGGAGGSRYGYTF
TRBJ2-7 . . TRBV27 TGTGCCAGCAGTTTATCTCCACCGCGGAAATACGAGCAGTACTTC CASSLSPPRKYEQYF
TRBJ1-1 . . TRBV9 TGTGCCAGCAGCGTAGGATACCCTAACACTGAAGCTTTCTTT CASSVGYPNTEAFF
TRBJ2-4 TRBD1 few TRBV7-9 TGTGCCAGCAGCTTACGACCGGGACAGGAGACTCCTCTAGCCAAAAACATTCAGTACTTC CASSLRPGQETPLAKNIQYF
TRBJ2-7 . . TRBV6-1 TGTGCCAGCAGTGCCGGGCTAGTAGTCTACGAGCAGTACTTC CASSAGLVVYEQYF
TRBJ2-3 . . TRBV20-1 TGCAGTGCCCCCGACCGGGACTTAGATACGCAGTATTTT CSAPDRDLDTQYF
TRBJ2-7 TRBD2 . TRBV15 TGTGCCACCAGCAGTCCAGCGGGGAGCTCCTACGAGCAGTACTTC CATSSPAGSSYEQYF
TRBJ2-2 . few TRBV28 TGTGCCAGTTGGTCTGGTGGGGAGCTGTTTTTT CASWSGGELFF
TRBJ1-5 TRBD1 . TRBV10-3 TGTGCCATCAGTGCTGGACAGGGGAATCAGCCCCAGCATTTT CAISAGQGNQPQHF
TRBJ1-1 . many TRBV19 TGTGCCAGTGCGAACCCGGACGTGAACACTGAAGCTTTCTTT CASANPDVNTEAFF
TRBJ2-2 TRBD1 many TRBV11-2 TGTGCCAGCAGCTTAGACAAGATTAGGACAGGGGCGGTCAGGTACACCGGGGAGCTGTTTTTT CASSLDKIRTGAVRYTGELFF
TRBJ2-5 TRBD2 many TRBV12-3/TRBV12-4 TGTGCCAGCAGTTACGGCAACCGACTAGCGAAAGAGACCCAGTACTTC CASSYGNRLAKETQYF
TRBJ2-5 TRBD2 . TRBV29-1 TGCAGCGTTGGGTCGGGAGGTTGGTTAGAGACCCAGTACTTC CSVGSGGWLETQYF
TRBJ2-4 . . TRBV6-2/TRBV6-3 TGTGCCAGCAGTTACTCCTGGACAGATGGGCTGAACACCAAACGGATTCAGTACTTC CASSYSWTDGLNTKRIQYF
TRBJ2-1 TRBD2 . TRBV4-2 TGTGCCAGCAGCCAGAGGACTAGCGGGGCCTACAATGAGCAGTTCTTC CASSQRTSGAYNEQFF
TRBJ2-7 . many TRBV12-3/TRBV12-4 TGTGCCAGCAGTGCTACCCACTACGAGCAGTACTTC CASSATHYEQYF
TRBJ2-1 . few TRBV15 TGTGCCACCAGCAGGTCAACGGCACAGCTCAATGAGCAGTTCTTC CATSRSTAQLNEQFF
TRBJ1-1 . . TRBV21-1 TGTGCCAGCAGCAACTACTCCAAGAACACTGAAGCTTTCTTT CASSNYSKNTEAFF
TRBJ1-4 TRBD1 few TRBV11-2 TGTGCCAGCAGTCACCGGGACAGGGCAACTAATGAAAAACTGTTTTTT CASSHRDRATNEKLFF
TRBJ2-7 TRBD2 few TRBV4-3 TGCGCCAGCAGCCAAGAAATAAGCGGGGGGGCTCTTGGAGAGCAGTACTTC CASSQEISGGALGEQYF
TRBJ2-7 . . TRBV2 TGTGCCAGCAGTCTCCAACAAAGGGTCTACGAGCAGTACTTC CASSLQQRVYEQYF
TRBJ2-1 . . TRBV3-1 TGTGCCAGCAGCGCGCCTTCCGGGAGCACTGGAGAAGAGCAGTTCTTC CASSAPSGSTGEEQFF
TRBJ1-3 . . TRBV10-3 TGTGCCATCGGCACACTCGGGAACTCTGGAAACACCATATATTTT CAIGTLGNSGNTIYF
TRBJ1-1 . . TRBV6-2/TRBV6-3 TGTGCCAGCAGTTACGTGGGGGGCACTGAAGCTTTCTTT CASSYVGGTEAFF
TRBJ2-3 . many TRBV6-1 TGTGCCAGCAGTGACAGCGGGCCTCACGTGGATACGCAGTATTTT CASSDSGPHVDTQYF
TRBJ2-1 TRBD2 few TRBV9 TGTGCCAGCAGCGCGGGACTAGCGAACTACAATGAGCAGTTCTTC CASSAGLANYNEQFF
TRBJ2-6 . . TRBV4-1 TGCGCCAGCAGCCATCGGGGGCGCAGTCCTGGGGCCAACGTCCTGACTTTC CASSHRGRSPGANVLTF
TRBJ2-7 TRBD1 . TRBV6-2/TRBV6-3 TGTGCCAGCAGTTACTCGATCGACAGGGCCTACGAGCAGTACTTC CASSYSIDRAYEQYF
TRBJ1-4 TRBD1 few TRBV3-1 TGTGCCAGCAGCCATCGGGACAGGTGGGAAAAACTGTTTTTT CASSHRDRWEKLFF